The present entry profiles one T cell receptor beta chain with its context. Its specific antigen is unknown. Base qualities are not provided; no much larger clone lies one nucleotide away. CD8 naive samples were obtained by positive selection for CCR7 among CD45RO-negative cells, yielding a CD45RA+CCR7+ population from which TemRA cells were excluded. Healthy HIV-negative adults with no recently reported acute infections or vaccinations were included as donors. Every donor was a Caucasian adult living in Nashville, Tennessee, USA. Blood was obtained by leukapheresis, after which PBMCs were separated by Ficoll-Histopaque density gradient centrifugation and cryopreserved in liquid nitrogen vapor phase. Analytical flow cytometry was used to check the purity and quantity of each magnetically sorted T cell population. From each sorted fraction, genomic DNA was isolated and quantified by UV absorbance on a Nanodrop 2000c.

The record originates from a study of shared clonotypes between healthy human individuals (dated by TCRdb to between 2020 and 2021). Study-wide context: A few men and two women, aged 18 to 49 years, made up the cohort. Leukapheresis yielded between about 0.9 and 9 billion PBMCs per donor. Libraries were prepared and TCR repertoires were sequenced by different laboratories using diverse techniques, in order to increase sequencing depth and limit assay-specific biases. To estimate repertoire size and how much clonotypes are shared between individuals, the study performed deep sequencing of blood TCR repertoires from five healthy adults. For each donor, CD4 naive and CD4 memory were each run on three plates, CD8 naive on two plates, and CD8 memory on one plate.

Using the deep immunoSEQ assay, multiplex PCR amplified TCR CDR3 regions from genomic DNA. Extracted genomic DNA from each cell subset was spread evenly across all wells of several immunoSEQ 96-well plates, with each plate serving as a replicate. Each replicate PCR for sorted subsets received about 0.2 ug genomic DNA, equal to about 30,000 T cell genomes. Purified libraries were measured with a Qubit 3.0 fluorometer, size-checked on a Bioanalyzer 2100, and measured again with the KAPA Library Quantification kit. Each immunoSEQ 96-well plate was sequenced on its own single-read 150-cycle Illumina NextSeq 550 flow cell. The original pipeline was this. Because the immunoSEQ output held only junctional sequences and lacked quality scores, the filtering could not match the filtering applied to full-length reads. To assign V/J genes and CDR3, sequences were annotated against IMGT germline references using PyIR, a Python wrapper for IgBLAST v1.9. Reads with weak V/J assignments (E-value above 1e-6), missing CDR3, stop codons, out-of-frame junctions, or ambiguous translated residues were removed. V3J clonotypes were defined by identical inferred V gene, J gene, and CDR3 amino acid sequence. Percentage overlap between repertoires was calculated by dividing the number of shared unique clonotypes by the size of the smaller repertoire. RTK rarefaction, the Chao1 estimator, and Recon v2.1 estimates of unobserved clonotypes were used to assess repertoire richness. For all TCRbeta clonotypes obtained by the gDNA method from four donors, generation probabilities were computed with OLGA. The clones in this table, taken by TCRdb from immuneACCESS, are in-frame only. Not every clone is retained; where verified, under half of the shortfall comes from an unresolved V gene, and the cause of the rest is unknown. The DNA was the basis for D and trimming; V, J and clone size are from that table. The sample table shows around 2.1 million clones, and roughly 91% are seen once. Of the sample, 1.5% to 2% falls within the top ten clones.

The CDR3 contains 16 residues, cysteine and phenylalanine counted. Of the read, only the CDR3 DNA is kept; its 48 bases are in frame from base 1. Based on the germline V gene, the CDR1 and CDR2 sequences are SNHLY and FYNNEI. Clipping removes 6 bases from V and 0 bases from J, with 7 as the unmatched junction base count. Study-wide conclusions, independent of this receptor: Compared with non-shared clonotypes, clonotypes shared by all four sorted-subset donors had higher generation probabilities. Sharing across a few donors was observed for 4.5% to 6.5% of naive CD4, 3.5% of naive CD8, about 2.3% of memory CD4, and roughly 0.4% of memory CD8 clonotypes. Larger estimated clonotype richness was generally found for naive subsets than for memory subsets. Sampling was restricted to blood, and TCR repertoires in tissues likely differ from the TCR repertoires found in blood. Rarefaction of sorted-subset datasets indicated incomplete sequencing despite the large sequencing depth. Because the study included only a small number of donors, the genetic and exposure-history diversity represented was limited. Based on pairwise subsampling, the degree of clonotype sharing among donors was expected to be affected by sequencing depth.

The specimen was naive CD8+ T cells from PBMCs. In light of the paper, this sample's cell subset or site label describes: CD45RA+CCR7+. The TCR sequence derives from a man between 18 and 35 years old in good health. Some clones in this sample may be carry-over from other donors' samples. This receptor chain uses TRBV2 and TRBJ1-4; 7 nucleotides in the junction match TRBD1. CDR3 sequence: CASRTRQGATNEKLFF. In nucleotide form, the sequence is TGTGCCAGCAGGACCAGACAGGGAGCAACTAATGAAAAACTGTTTTTT.